Listed here are 13 T cell receptor beta chains from one sample, sequenced in a study of blood T cell repertoires in COVID-19. TCRdb's copy holds only in-frame clones and misses some; the assay was immunoSEQ multiplex PCR. Of 55,000 to 80,000 clones in the sample, 70% to 85% were seen once. The specimen sequenced was peripheral blood. Source of these receptors: a man in his 60s with acute or convalescent COVID-19.

The sample holds a few counts of this clone. V and J are TRBV6-4 and TRBJ2-1; maybe TRBD2 (5 bases). Per the germline V gene, CDR1 is MRHNA and CDR2 is SNTAGT. There are 14 residues in the CDR3. V shed 2 bases and J shed 6 bases, with 11 bases lying between them. The DNA for the CDR3 is TGTGCCAGCAGTGACAGGGCGGGCTCCAATGAGCAGTTCTTC. It translates to CASSDRAGSNEQFF.

This sequence joins TRBV9 and TRBJ2-7; 7 positions agree with TRBD1. Germline assignment: CDR1 SGDLS and CDR2 YYNGEE. V lost 4 bases and J lost 4; bases outside the gene matches: 11. The CDR3 consists of 15 residues. CDR3 sequence reads: CASSLRDSPAYEQYF. CDR3 DNA sequence: TGTGCCAGCAGCCTCCGGGACAGCCCAGCTTACGAGCAGTACTTC.

The J gene is TRBJ1-4, the V gene TRBV2; maybe TRBD1 (6 bases). The germline V and J ends were trimmed by 7 bases and 4 bases, with 10 bases remaining between them. The CDR3 loop spans 13 amino acids. From germline, CDR1 is SNHLY and CDR2 FYNNEI. In DNA, the CDR3 is TGTGCCAGCAACCGACAGGATAATGAAAAACTGTTTTTT. This codes for CASNRQDNEKLFF.

The J gene is TRBJ2-3, the V gene TRBV24-1, with 12 bases identical to TRBD1. CDR3 size: 17 residues. Losses at the gene ends were 1 base for V and 1 base for J; bases not matched to a gene: 2. Germline CDR1 is KGHDR and CDR2 is SFDVKD. The CDR3 coding sequence is TGTGCCACCAGTGATTTTCGGGACAGGGGGCGCACAGATACGCAGTATTTT. Encoded protein: CATSDFRDRGRTDTQYF.

The J gene is TRBJ1-1, the V gene TRBV12-5; D gene ambiguous. The CDR3 has 14 residues. V was trimmed by 2 bases and J by 4 bases, leaving 11 bases between them. The germline V gene encodes CDR1 LGHNT and CDR2 FRNRAP. CDR3 loop: CASGLSQRGTEAFF. The CDR3 DNA reads TGTGCTAGTGGTTTGAGTCAACGGGGCACTGAAGCTTTCTTT.

This chain joins TRBV7-6 and TRBJ1-1; D is undetermined. CDR1 is SGHVS, CDR2 FNYEAQ, per germline. V lost 4 bases to trimming and J lost 3 bases, with 6 bases between them. There are 12 residues in the CDR3. The CDR3: CASSSPDTEAFF. In nucleotides, the CDR3 is TGTGCCAGCAGCTCGCCGGACACTGAAGCTTTCTTT.

The chain carries TRBV5-5 and TRBJ2-1, with D hard to call. V lost 4 bases, J lost 4 bases, and 9 bases lay in between. The germline V gene has CDR1 SGHKS and CDR2 YYEKEE (reference sequence). This CDR3 region has 13 residues. CDR3 in DNA: TGTGCCAGCAGCCAACCCGGTTACAATGAGCAGTTCTTC. Translating gives CASSQPGYNEQFF.

This chain uses TRBV9 with TRBJ2-1, with 7 nucleotides matching TRBD2. The CDR3 has 15 amino acids. The germline V gene has CDR1 SGDLS and CDR2 YYNGEE. Trimming removed 3 bases from V and 10 bases from J; junction bases left unmatched: 13. The CDR3 DNA reads TGTGCCAGCAGCGAAGACGGGAGGTCGGGGGGAGAGCAGTTCTTC. Its protein product is CASSEDGRSGGEQFF.

The rearrangement joins TRBV29-1 to TRBJ1-1; possibly TRBD1 for D (6 bases). The CDR3 is 14 amino acids. Deletions cut 8 bases from V and 1 base from J, with 17 bases between. CDR1 and CDR2 from the germline V gene are SQVTM and ANQGSEA. In DNA form, the CDR3 reads TGCAGCCCCGAGCGAACAGGGAGGAACACTGAAGCTTTCTTT. It is translated as CSPERTGRNTEAFF. Full variable domain (rest looked up from reference TRBV29-1 and TRBJ1-1): SAVISQKPSRDICQRGTSLTIQCQVDSQVTMMFWYRQQPGQSLTLIATANQGSEATYESGFVIDKFPISRPNLTFSTLTVSNMSPEDSSIYLCSPERTGRNTEAFFGQGTRLTVV.

J is TRBJ2-5 and V is TRBV25-1; a weak D match, TRBD2 (5 bases). The V and J ends lost 3 bases and 3 bases respectively, with 14 bases between them. The CDR3 extends over 15 amino acids. CDR1 is MGHDK, CDR2 SYGVNS, per germline. As DNA, the CDR3 is TGTGCCAGCAGTGATTTAACGGGGTCCAAAGAGACCCAGTACTTC. Amino acids: CASSDLTGSKETQYF.

This rearrangement joins TRBV3-1 (or the pseudogene TRBV3-2) to TRBJ2-4; D not certain. Germline values: CDR1 LGHDT, CDR2 YNNKEL (reference sequence). V dropped 1 base and J dropped 8 bases, with 9 bases sitting between them. CDR3 length equals 13 residues. CDR3 DNA: TGTGCCAGCAGCCAAGCTGGCTTTGACATTCAGTACTTC. Residues: CASSQAGFDIQYF.

J is TRBJ2-1 and V is TRBV19; 11 nucleotides match TRBD2. This CDR3 contains 14 residues. Trimming removed 6 bases from V and 5 bases from J; junction bases left unmatched: 3. CDR1 is LNHDA and CDR2 is SQIVND in the germline V gene (reference sequence). For the CDR3, the DNA is TGTGCCAGTAGCCTACTAGCGGGGGACAATGAGCAGTTCTTC. It translates to CASSLLAGDNEQFF.

V gene TRBV6-2 or TRBV6-3 combines with J gene TRBJ2-4, with D possibly TRBD1 on 5 matching bases. CDR1 and CDR2 from the germline V gene are MNHEY and SVGEGT. The ends were cut back, 5 bases at V and 9 bases at J, with 11 bases in the middle. The length of the CDR3 is 12 residues. The CDR3 loop reads CASSIQGTIQYF. The CDR3 bases are TGTGCCAGCAGTATCCAGGGTACCATTCAGTACTTC.